These 26 T cell receptor beta chains share one sample of origin, sequenced in a study of blood T cell repertoires in COVID-19. TCRdb's table, derived via immunoSEQ multiplex PCR, lists solely in-frame clones and lacks some. The sample contains about 87,000 clones, about 90% of which appear only once. The sequenced sample consisted of peripheral blood. The receptors derive from a human donor with acute or convalescent COVID-19. The donor label of this sample is uncertain.

V is TRBV7-6 and J is TRBJ1-5, with D uncertain. Germline-derived CDR1 and CDR2 are SGHVS and FNYEAQ. The CDR3 is made up of 15 amino acids. V was shortened by 4 bases and J by 3 bases, with 13 bases between the two germline ends. The CDR3 loop reads CASSSRTGLNQPQHF. CDR3 sequence (DNA): TGTGCCAGCAGCTCTCGGACTGGCCTCAATCAGCCCCAGCATTTT.

This chain links TRBV5-1 with TRBJ1-3, with 9 bases aligning to TRBD1. After removal of 8 bases from V and 0 bases from J, the junction contained 6 bases not matched to a gene. This CDR3 has 15 residues. Germline V gene lookup returns CDR1 SGHRS and CDR2 YFSETQ. The CDR3 coding sequence is TGCGCCAGTAAAACAGGGGGCAGCTCTGGAAACACCATATATTTT. Translating it yields CASKTGGSSGNTIYF.

The chain carries TRBV5-1 and TRBJ1-1; D is unclear. The CDR3 length is 13 residues. V lost 4 bases to trimming and J lost 4 bases, with 11 bases between them. Germline CDR1 is SGHRS and CDR2 is YFSETQ. Written as DNA, the CDR3 is TGCGCCAGCAGCCCAGAGCTAGGCACTGAAGCTTTCTTT. Its translation: CASSPELGTEAFF.

The chain joins TRBV7-3 to TRBJ2-3, with TRBD1 matching 10 bases. Germline CDR1 is SGHTA and CDR2 is FQGTGA. The V gene end was trimmed by 0 bases and the J gene end by 4 bases; junction bases not matched to a gene: 1. CDR3 size: 15 residues. CDR3 protein: CASSLTGQGADTQYF. In DNA form, the CDR3 reads TGTGCCAGCAGCTTAACAGGACAGGGGGCAGATACGCAGTATTTT.

This clone was seen a single time. V gene TRBV11-2 combines with J gene TRBJ1-1; D is uncertain. The ends were cut back, 1 base at V and 4 bases at J, with 7 bases in the middle. CDR1 and CDR2 (germline): SGHAT, FQNNGV. The length of the CDR3 is 13 residues. CDR3 DNA sequence: TGTGCCAGCAGCTTAGCACAGATCACTGAAGCTTTCTTT. It specifies CASSLAQITEAFF. The variable domain in full, completed from reference TRBV11-2 and TRBJ1-1, reads EAGVAQSPRYKIIEKRQSVAFWCNPISGHATLYWYQQILGQGPKLLIQFQNNGVVDDSQLPKDRFSAERLKGVDSTLKIQPAKLEDSAVYLCASSLAQITEAFFGQGTRLTVV.

V and J are TRBV18 and TRBJ2-2, with 7 bases lining up with TRBD1. Germline values: CDR1 KGHSH, CDR2 LQKENI. V lost 5 bases and J lost 3; bases outside the gene matches: 6. CDR3 length: 15 residues. The CDR3 loop is CASSTGAVHTGELFF. The CDR3, as DNA: TGTGCCAGCTCAACAGGGGCCGTGCACACCGGGGAGCTGTTTTTT.

The DNA of the CDR3 is TGCGCCAGCAGCCATGCTGACAGGGGTAACCAGCCCCAGCATTTT. Translating it yields CASSHADRGNQPQHF. The chain is built from TRBV4-1 and TRBJ1-5, with 8 bases that match TRBD1. The CDR3 sequence is 15 residues long. With V trimmed by 3 bases and J by 7 bases, 8 bases remained unmatched. The germline gives CDR1 MGHRA, CDR2 YSYEKL.

The chain employs TRBV28 and TRBJ2-5, with TRBD1 as a possible D gene (5 bases). There are 13 residues in the CDR3. V dropped 5 bases and J dropped 1 base, with 8 bases sitting between them. CDR1 and CDR2 (germline): MDHEN, SYDVKM. DNA of the CDR3: TGTGCCAGCAGTGCAACAGGCCAAGAGACCCAGTACTTC. Translating it yields CASSATGQETQYF.

CDR3 amino acids: CASENRAGDQPQHF. CDR3 nucleotide sequence: TGTGCCAGTGAGAACAGGGCTGGGGATCAGCCCCAGCATTTT. The rearrangement uses TRBV19 and TRBJ1-5; the D gene is possibly TRBD1 (6 bases). Trimming shortened V by 8 bases and J by 5 bases, and 16 bases separated the two germline ends. The CDR3 is made up of 14 amino acids. Germline CDR1 and CDR2: LNHDA and SQIVND (reference sequence).

The J gene is TRBJ1-2, the V gene TRBV21-1; TRBD1 is taken as the D call from the table, unchecked against the DNA. TRBV21-1 is flagged as a pseudogene. The CDR3 is 15 residues long. The DNA of the CDR3 is TGTGCCAGCAGCCGGGGGACAGGGAGTAACTATGGCTACACCTTC. Its protein is CASSRGTGSNYGYTF.

This clone was found a few times. The chain is built from TRBV28 and TRBJ2-3, with D maybe TRBD2 (6 bases). Trimming pared 3 bases from V and 2 bases from J, leaving 24 bases between. This CDR3 is 19 amino acids long. Germline V gives CDR1 MDHEN, CDR2 SYDVKM. CDR3 in DNA: TGTGCCAGCAGTTTCCCATTAGTCGAGGCTAGCGTACCCACAGATACGCAGTATTTT. Protein: CASSFPLVEASVPTDTQYF.

The chain couples TRBV18 to TRBJ1-1, with 7 positions matching TRBD1. The CDR3 extends over 15 amino acids. Germline lookup yields CDR1 KGHSH and CDR2 LQKENI. V lost 10 bases and J lost 1; bases outside the gene matches: 12. This CDR3 reads CATEQSQGKNTEAFF. As DNA, the CDR3 is TGTGCCACCGAGCAATCACAGGGGAAGAACACTGAAGCTTTCTTT.

The chain carries TRBV6-5 and TRBJ1-4; no definite D call. Germline lookup yields CDR1 MNHEY and CDR2 SVGAGI. The CDR3 extends over 15 amino acids. Trimming removed 3 bases from V and 2 bases from J, with 10 bases in between. CDR3 DNA: TGTGCCAGCAGTTATACGGCGGGGACTAATGAAAAACTGTTTTTT. Translated, it gives CASSYTAGTNEKLFF.

This clone turned up a few times. The rearrangement uses TRBV6-1 and TRBJ1-2, with D possibly matching TRBD1 (6 bases). The CDR3 totals 16 residues. Per germline, CDR1 MNHNS and CDR2 SASEGT. With 2 bases removed from V and 4 bases from J, the gap between germline ends came to 17 bases. DNA of the CDR3: TGTGCCAGCAGTGAATATCGGCAGGGGTTGGGCTATGGCTACACCTTC. Translated, it gives CASSEYRQGLGYGYTF.

This sequence joins TRBV6-2 or TRBV6-3 and TRBJ2-1; maybe TRBD2 (6 bases). The germline V gene encodes CDR1 MNHEY and CDR2 SVGEGT. The CDR3 is 16 residues long. The V end was cut by 3 bases, the J end by 6 bases, with 18 bases between. The CDR3 region has the DNA TGTGCCAGCAGTTATTACCCAGACCGGGACTTCAATGAGCAGTTCTTC. Protein: CASSYYPDRDFNEQFF.

The chain recombines TRBV5-1 with TRBJ1-5; perhaps TRBD1 as D (6 bases). Looked up from germline, CDR1 is SGHRS and CDR2 is YFSETQ. The CDR3 has 16 residues. V shed 0 bases and J shed 3 bases, with 13 bases lying between them. CDR3 in DNA: TGCGCCAGCAGCTTGGGGTCGGGGGGGCCCAATCAGCCCCAGCATTTT. Amino acid sequence: CASSLGSGGPNQPQHF.

The V gene is TRBV15, the J gene TRBJ2-2; TRBD2 might be the D (6 bases). The CDR3 has 17 residues. The germline gives CDR1 LNHNV, CDR2 YYDKDF (reference sequence). Trimming stripped 1 base from V and 2 bases from J, with 14 bases between. The CDR3 sequence: CATSRGGSGVNTGELFF. The CDR3 coding sequence is TGTGCCACCAGCAGAGGGGGTTCGGGGGTAAACACCGGGGAGCTGTTTTTT.

The CDR3 nucleotides read TGTGCCAGCAGTTCAGGGGTAGAGCAGTACTTC. Its translation: CASSSGVEQYF. The chain carries TRBV6-2 or TRBV6-3 and TRBJ2-7; a weak D match, TRBD1 (6 bases). This CDR3 comprises 11 residues. Trimming cost V 4 bases and J 7 bases, with 8 bases left between them. Germline values: CDR1 MNHEY, CDR2 SVGEGT.

This clone has a handful of counts. The chain combines TRBV5-4 with TRBJ1-2, with 7 nucleotides matching TRBD1. The V segment lost 6 bases and the J segment 4 bases; nucleotides outside the gene matches: 6. Germline V lookup: CDR1 SGHNT, CDR2 YYREEE (reference sequence). CDR3 length: 13 amino acids. CDR3 sequence reads: CASTVDRAYGYTF. The CDR3 DNA reads as TGTGCCAGCACCGTCGACAGGGCCTATGGCTACACCTTC.

The rearrangement joins TRBV11-3 to TRBJ2-2, with TRBD1 identical over 8 bases. The CDR3 has 15 residues. V trimming: 1 base; J trimming: 6 bases; junction bases outside the gene matches: 4. Germline V gives CDR1 SGHNT, CDR2 YENEEA. CDR3 loop: CASSLGTGSAGELFF. The CDR3, as DNA: TGTGCCAGCAGCTTAGGGACAGGGTCCGCCGGGGAGCTGTTTTTT.

The chain combines TRBV19 with TRBJ2-2, with a possible D match to TRBD2 (7 bases). The CDR3 contains 15 residues. V lost 5 bases and J 5 bases, leaving 15 bases between the germline ends. CDR1 is LNHDA and CDR2 is SQIVND in the germline V gene (reference sequence). DNA of the CDR3: TGTGCCAGTAGTGATCGCGGGGGCTGGACCGGGGAGCTGTTTTTT. This gives the protein CASSDRGGWTGELFF.

As regards this clone: A read error may account for a junction end that differs from germline. The gene calls are TRBV28 and TRBJ2-1; 7 bases align to TRBD2. CDR3 length equals 17 residues. Germline CDR1 MDHEN, CDR2 SYDVKM. The chain's CDR3 is CASSLGGTTSSYNGQFF. The CDR3 DNA is TGTGCCAGCAGTTTAGGGGGGACTACGAGCTCCTACAATGGGCAGTTCTTC.

Details on this clone: The same CDR3 also results from other DNA sequences found in this sample. The genes are TRBV30 and TRBJ2-7, with D perhaps matching TRBD2 (7 bases). Germline CDR1 is GTSNPN and CDR2 is SVGIG (reference sequence). The CDR3 contains 13 residues. Trimming took 0 bases from V and 2 from J, leaving 8 bases between them. The CDR3 DNA reads as TGTGCCTGGAGTGTAGGGGGGGCCTACGAGCAGTACTTC. It encodes CAWSVGGAYEQYF.

The rearrangement links TRBV5-1 to TRBJ2-1; weak D call: TRBD1 (6 bases). The germline gives CDR1 SGHRS, CDR2 YFSETQ. V lost 0 bases and J 1 base, leaving 14 bases between the germline ends. CDR3 length: 17 residues. The CDR3 region has the DNA TGCGCCAGCAGCTTGGCCAGACAGGTGGGATCCTACAATGAGCAGTTCTTC. It is translated as CASSLARQVGSYNEQFF.

V is TRBV9 and J is TRBJ1-6, with D perhaps TRBD1 (6 bases). The V gene lost 4 bases and the J gene lost 0 bases, with 14 bases spanning the gap. Germline lookup yields CDR1 SGDLS and CDR2 YYNGEE. CDR3 size: 17 residues. CDR3 coding DNA: TGTGCCAGCAGCCCCCTTGGGACAAGCTCCTATAATTCACCCCTCCACTTT. Protein: CASSPLGTSSYNSPLHF.

In DNA, the CDR3 is TGTGCCAGCAGCACCCAGGCCAATCAGCCCCAGCATTTT. Protein product: CASSTQANQPQHF. This chain uses TRBV11-2 with TRBJ1-5, with D unresolved. The CDR3 loop spans 13 amino acids. Trimming left V 5 bases short and J 3 bases short, with 8 bases between. CDR1 is SGHAT and CDR2 is FQNNGV in the germline V gene.